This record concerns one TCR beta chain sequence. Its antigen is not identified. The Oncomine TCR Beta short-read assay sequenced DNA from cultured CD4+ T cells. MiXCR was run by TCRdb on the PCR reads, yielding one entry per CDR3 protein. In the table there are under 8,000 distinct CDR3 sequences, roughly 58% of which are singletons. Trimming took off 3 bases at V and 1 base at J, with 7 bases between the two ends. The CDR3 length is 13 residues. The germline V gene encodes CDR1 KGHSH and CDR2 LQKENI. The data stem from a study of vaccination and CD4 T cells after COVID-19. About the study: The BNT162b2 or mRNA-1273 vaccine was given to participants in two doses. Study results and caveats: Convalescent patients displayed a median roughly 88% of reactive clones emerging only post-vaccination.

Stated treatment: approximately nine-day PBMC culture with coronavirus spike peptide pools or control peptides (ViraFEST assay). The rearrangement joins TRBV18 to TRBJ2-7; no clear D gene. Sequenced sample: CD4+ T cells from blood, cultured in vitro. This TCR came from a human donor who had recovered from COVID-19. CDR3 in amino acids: CASSPQASYEQYF. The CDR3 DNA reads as TGTGCCAGCTCACCGCAGGCTTCCTACGAGCAGTACTTC.